This is a list of T cell receptor beta chains from one sample in a study of T cell responses to AZD1222 COVID-19 vaccine. The assay was immunoSEQ multiplex PCR, and TCRdb's table has in-frame clones only and misses some. Here the sample spans 110,000 to 150,000 clones, approximately 86% being singletons. The sample consisted of peripheral blood, taken on day 0 of AZD1222 vaccination. The receptor set was obtained from an adult in good health. The CDR3 runs from the conserved cysteine through the conserved F or W. Each record gives: V gene, CDR3 protein.

TRBV28,CASNPSWGSHEQFF
TRBV27,CASSFVTGTLGVQYF
TRBV6-5,CASSSSEGGKEKLFF
TRBV6-2/TRBV6-3,CASSLGDREVNEQYF
TRBV5-6,CASSSPPEDEKLFF
TRBV6-4,CASSAAGEADTQYF
TRBV20-1,CSASDSTGGYNEQFF
TRBV15,CATSRKGLTGAHGYTF
TRBV5-6,CASSPGVSRVDTEAFF
TRBV6-6,CASSYRGYGGYTF
TRBV1,CTSSQVGSGPITGEQYF
TRBV6-5,CASSSQGATNEKLFF
TRBV11-2,CASSRIQGANYGYTF
TRBV5-8,CASSLEVSGYTF
TRBV29-1,CSASSGQGYGYTF
TRBV2,CASSNLGSRANQPQHF
TRBV28,CASSFPQSTLHF
TRBV7-9,CASSPISGDTQYF
TRBV7-2,CASSKDRGENNQPQHF
TRBV5-4,CASTYLATDTQYF
TRBV10-3,CAISEILREADTQYF
TRBV11-2,CASKERKGVGTEAFF
TRBV7-8,CASSLGQQGGMYDQPQHF
TRBV6-5,CASSYGVSQPQHF
TRBV30,CAWSVREEQPQHF
TRBV28,CASSLKDYSNQPQHF
TRBV18,CASSPGQVLAGAFF
TRBV28,CASSSPSGSSAGELFF
TRBV4-1,CASSQESTGMDSPLHF
TRBV5-1,CASSLIPGGENSNQPQHF
TRBV7-9,CASSLGAVYNEQFF
TRBV13,CASSFQGPTEAFF
TRBV30,CAWSGSWGFTEAFF
TRBV7-6,CASSLAAGGTGNTIYF
TRBV6-2/TRBV6-3,CASSLTGPGGAFF
TRBV29-1,CSSLTGQGTDTQYF
TRBV30,CACSGPPEPQHF
TRBV6-2/TRBV6-3,CASSYTDTGELFF
TRBV5-6,CASSSSWPGQPQHF
TRBV28,CASSRWGTGGFF